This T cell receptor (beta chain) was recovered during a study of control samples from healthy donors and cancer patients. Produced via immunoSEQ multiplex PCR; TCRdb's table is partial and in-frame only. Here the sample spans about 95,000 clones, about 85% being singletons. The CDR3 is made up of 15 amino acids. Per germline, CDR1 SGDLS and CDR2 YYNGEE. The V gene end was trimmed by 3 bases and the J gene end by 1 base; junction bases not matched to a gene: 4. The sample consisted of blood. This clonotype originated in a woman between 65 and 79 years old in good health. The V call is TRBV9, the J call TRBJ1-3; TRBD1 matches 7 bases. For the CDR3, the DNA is TGTGCCAGCAGCGCTCGACAGGGTTCTGGAAACACCATATATTTT. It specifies CASSARQGSGNTIYF.